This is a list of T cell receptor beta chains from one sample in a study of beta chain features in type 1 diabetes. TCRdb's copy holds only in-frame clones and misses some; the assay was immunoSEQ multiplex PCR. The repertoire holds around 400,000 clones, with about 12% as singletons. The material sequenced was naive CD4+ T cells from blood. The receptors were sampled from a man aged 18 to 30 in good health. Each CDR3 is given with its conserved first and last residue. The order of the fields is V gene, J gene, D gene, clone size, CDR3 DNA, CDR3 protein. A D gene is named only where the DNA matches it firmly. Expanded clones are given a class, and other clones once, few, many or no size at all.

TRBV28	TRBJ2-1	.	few	TGTGCCAGCATCACAGGGTCACAAAGCTCCTACAATGAGCAGTTCTTC	CASITGSQSSYNEQFF
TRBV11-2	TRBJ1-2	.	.	TGTGCCAGCAGCCCTACGGGTTACCCGAACTATGGCTACACCTTC	CASSPTGYPNYGYTF
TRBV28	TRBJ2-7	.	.	TGTGCCAGCAGTTCACAGCCTCCCTTGGAGCAGTACTTC	CASSSQPPLEQYF
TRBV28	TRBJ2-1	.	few	TGTGCCAGCAGTCACGCGGGGAGATCCTACAATGAGCAGTTCTTC	CASSHAGRSYNEQFF
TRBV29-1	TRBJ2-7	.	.	TGCAGCGTTGTTAGGGGGTACTCCTACGAGCAGTACTTC	CSVVRGYSYEQYF
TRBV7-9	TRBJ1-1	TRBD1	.	TGTGCCAGCAGCGTCGGGACAGGGAGGACTGAAGCTTTCTTT	CASSVGTGRTEAFF
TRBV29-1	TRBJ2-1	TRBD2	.	TGCAGCGTTGCCCGCGGGGGGGCCGGTGAGCAGTTCTTC	CSVARGGAGEQFF
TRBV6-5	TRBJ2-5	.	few	TGTGCCAGCAGTACCCGAAGGACAGATGGGGAGACCCAGTACTTC	CASSTRRTDGETQYF
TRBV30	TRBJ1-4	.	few	TGTGCCTGGAGTTTGGGCAGACTAAATGAAAAACTGTTTTTT	CAWSLGRLNEKLFF
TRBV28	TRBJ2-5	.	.	TGTGCCAGCACCACGAGACCCGACAGGATGGAGACCCAGTACTTC	CASTTRPDRMETQYF
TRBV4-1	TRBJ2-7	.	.	TGCGCCAGCAAGAGGTTGGACTTCCCGGTCTACGAGCAGTACTTC	CASKRLDFPVYEQYF
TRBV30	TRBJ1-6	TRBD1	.	TGTGCCTGGAGTGGGGGACAGTTACGCTATTCACCCCTCCACTTT	CAWSGGQLRYSPLHF
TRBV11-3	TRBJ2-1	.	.	TGTGCCAGCAGCTTATCCAGCTACAATGAGCAGTTCTTC	CASSLSSYNEQFF
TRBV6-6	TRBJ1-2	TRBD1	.	TGTGCCAGCAGTTACTCGAATACAGGGGGCGCATATGGCTACACCTTC	CASSYSNTGGAYGYTF
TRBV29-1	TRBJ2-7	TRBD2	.	TGCAGCGCAACGGGACTAGCGGGAGGGTCGCCGCAGTACTTC	CSATGLAGGSPQYF
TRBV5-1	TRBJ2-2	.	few	TGCGCCAGCAGCTCGGACTGGACGAACACCGGGGAGCTGTTTTTT	CASSSDWTNTGELFF
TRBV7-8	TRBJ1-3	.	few	TGTGCCAGCAGGAAGACAGGTCCTAGTGGAAACACCATATATTTT	CASRKTGPSGNTIYF
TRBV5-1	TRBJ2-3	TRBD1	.	TGCGCCAGTACGCAAGACAGGGTAGGCACAGATACGCAGTATTTT	CASTQDRVGTDTQYF
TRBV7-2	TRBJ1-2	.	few	TGTGCCAGCAGCCTAAGCCGGGGGAACTATGGCTACACCTTC	CASSLSRGNYGYTF
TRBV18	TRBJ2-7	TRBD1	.	TGTGCCAGCTCACCACGAACAGGGGGAACGGCCGAGCAGTACTTC	CASSPRTGGTAEQYF
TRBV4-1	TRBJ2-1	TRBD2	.	TGCGCCAGCAGCCGACTAGCGGGGCATTACAATGAGCAGTTCTTC	CASSRLAGHYNEQFF
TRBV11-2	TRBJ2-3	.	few	TGTGCCAGCAGCTTTAGCGTAAGCACAGATACGCAGTATTTT	CASSFSVSTDTQYF
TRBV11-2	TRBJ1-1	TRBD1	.	TGTGCCAGCAGCTTAGCGCGACAGGGGGCGGCTATTGAAGCTTTCTTT	CASSLARQGAAIEAFF
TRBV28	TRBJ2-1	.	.	TGTGCCAGTATAACCCGGCTAGCGTGGAATGAGCAGTTCTTC	CASITRLAWNEQFF
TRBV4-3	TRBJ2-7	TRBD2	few	TGCGCCAGCAGCCAAGATACAACTAGCGGGAGTCTAGTATACGAGCAGTACTTC	CASSQDTTSGSLVYEQYF
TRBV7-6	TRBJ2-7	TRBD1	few	TGTGCCAGCAGCTTAGGCAGGGGGCGCGACGAGCAGTACTTC	CASSLGRGRDEQYF
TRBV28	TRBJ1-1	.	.	TGTGCCAGCAGTGAGGGCAGGGAGGCTGAAGCTTTCTTT	CASSEGREAEAFF
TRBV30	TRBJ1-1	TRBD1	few	TGTGCCTGGAGTAGACAGGGGCACACTGAAGCTTTCTTT	CAWSRQGHTEAFF
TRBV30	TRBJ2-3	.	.	TGTGCCTGGATGGGGCCCCCGAGGGATACGCAGTATTTT	CAWMGPPRDTQYF
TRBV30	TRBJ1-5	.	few	TGTGCCTGGAGTTATTCCGGGGGCAATCAGCCCCAGCATTTT	CAWSYSGGNQPQHF
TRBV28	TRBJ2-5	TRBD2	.	TGTGCCAGCAGTCAAATAGCGGGAGAGACCCAGTACTTC	CASSQIAGETQYF
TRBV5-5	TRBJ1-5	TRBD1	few	TGTGCCAGCAGTTACTTTATGAGGGGGCAAGGAAATCAGCCCCAGCATTTT	CASSYFMRGQGNQPQHF
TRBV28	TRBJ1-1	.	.	TGTGCCACCCGGGAGAACACTGAAGCTTTCTTT	CATRENTEAFF
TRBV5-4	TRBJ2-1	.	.	TGTGCCAGTCATGGAGCCGGGACTCACTACAATGAGCAGTTCTTC	CASHGAGTHYNEQFF
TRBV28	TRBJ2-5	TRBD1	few	TGTGCCAGCAAAATGGACAGGGTCCTAAGCCAAGAGACCCAGTACTTC	CASKMDRVLSQETQYF
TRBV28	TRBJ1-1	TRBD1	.	TGTGCCAGCGGACAGGGAACTAACACTGAAGCTTTCTTT	CASGQGTNTEAFF
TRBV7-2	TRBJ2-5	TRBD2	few	TGTGCCAGCAGCCGGCGGGAGGGCCAGGAGACCCAGTACTTC	CASSRREGQETQYF
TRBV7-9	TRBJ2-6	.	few	TGTGCCAGCAGCAGACACAGGGGGGGAGTTTCTGGGGCCAACGTCCTGACTTTC	CASSRHRGGVSGANVLTF
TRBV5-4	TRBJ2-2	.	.	TGTGCCAGCAGCTTGGGTGGGAGTATGGACGGGGAGCTGTTTTTT	CASSLGGSMDGELFF
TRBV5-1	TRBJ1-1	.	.	TGCGCCAGCAGCTTGGTAGGCAGTCAGGGCACTGAAGCTTTCTTT	CASSLVGSQGTEAFF
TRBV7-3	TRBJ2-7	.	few	TGTGCCAGCAGTCATGAGGGCGGGATAGGCTACGAGCAGTACTTC	CASSHEGGIGYEQYF
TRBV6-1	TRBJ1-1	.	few	TGTGCCAGCAGTGAAGCCTCGGGGACTGAAGCTTTCTTT	CASSEASGTEAFF
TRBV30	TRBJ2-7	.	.	TGTGCCTGGAGTGTACGTCTGGGGGCAGGAGGCGAGCAGTACTTC	CAWSVRLGAGGEQYF
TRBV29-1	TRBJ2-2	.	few	TGCAGCGTTGAATCGGGGTCCGGGGGGGAGCTGTTTTTT	CSVESGSGGELFF
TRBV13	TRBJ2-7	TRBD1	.	TGTGCCAGCAGCTCACTCAGTCGGGACAGGGGGACCTACGAGCAGTACTTC	CASSSLSRDRGTYEQYF
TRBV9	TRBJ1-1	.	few	TGTGCCAGCAGCGTAGTGCCGCGAAACCTGTGGGGGGATCCGCCTGAAGCTTTCTTT	CASSVVPRNLWGDPPEAFF